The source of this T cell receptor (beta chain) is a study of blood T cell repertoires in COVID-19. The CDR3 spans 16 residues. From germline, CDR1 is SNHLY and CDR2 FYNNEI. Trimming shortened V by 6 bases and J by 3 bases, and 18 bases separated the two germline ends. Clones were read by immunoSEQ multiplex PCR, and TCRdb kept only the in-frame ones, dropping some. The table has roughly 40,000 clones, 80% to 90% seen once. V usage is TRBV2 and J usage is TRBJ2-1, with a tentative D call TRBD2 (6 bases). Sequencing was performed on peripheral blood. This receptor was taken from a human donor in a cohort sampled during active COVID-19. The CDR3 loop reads CASRLGLRRGYNEQFF. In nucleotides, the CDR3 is TGTGCCAGCAGGTTGGGACTTCGACGGGGCTACAATGAGCAGTTCTTC. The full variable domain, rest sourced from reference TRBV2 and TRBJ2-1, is EPEVTQTPSHQVTQMGQEVILRCVPISNHLYFYWYRQILGQKVEFLVSFYNNEISEKSEIFDDQFSVERPDGSNFTLKIRSTKLEDSAMYFCASRLGLRRGYNEQFFGPGTRLTVL.